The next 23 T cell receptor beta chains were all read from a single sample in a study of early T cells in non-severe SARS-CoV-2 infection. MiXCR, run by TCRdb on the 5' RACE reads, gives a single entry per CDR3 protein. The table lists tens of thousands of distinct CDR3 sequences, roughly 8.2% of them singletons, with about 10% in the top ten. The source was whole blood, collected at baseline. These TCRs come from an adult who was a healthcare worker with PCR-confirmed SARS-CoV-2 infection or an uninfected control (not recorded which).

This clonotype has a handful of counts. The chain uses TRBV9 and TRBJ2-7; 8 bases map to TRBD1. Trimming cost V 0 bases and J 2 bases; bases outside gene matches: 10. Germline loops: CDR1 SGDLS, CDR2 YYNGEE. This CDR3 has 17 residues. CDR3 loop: CASSVAAGGENPYEQYF. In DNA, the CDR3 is TGTGCCAGCAGCGTAGCGGCAGGGGGCGAAAATCCCTACGAGCAGTACTTC. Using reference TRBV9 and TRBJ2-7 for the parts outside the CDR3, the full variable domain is DSGVTQTPKHLITATGQRVTLRCSPRSGDLSVYWYQQSLDQGLQFLIQYYNGEERAKGNILERFSAQQFPDLHSELNLSSLELGDSALYFCASSVAAGGENPYEQYFGPGTRLTVT.

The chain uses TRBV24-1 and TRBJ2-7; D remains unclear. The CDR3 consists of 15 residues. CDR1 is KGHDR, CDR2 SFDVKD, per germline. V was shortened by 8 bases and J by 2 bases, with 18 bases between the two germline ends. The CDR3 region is CATTPLRHTTYEQYF. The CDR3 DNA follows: TGTGCCACCACCCCTCTTCGGCATACGACCTACGAGCAGTACTTC.

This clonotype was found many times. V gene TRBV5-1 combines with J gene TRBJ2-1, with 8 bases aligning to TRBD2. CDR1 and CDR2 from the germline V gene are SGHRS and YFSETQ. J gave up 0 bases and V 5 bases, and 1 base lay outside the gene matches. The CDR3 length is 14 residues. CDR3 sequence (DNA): TGCGCCAGCAGGAGCGGGAGCTCCTACAATGAGCAGTTCTTC. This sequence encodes CASRSGSSYNEQFF.

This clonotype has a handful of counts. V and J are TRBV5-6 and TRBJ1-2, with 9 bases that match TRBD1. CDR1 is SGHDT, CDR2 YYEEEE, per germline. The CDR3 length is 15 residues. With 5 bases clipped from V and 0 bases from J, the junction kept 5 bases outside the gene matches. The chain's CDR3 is CASRGQGLANYGYTF. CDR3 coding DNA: TGTGCCAGCAGGGGACAGGGACTAGCTAACTATGGCTACACCTTC.

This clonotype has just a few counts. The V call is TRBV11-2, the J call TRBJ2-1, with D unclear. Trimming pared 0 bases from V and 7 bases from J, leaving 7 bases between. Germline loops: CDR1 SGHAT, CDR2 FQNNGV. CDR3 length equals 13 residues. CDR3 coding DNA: TGTGCCAGCAGCTTAGATATGGCGAATGAGCAGTTCTTC. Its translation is CASSLDMANEQFF. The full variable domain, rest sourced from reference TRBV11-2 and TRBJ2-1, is EAGVAQSPRYKIIEKRQSVAFWCNPISGHATLYWYQQILGQGPKLLIQFQNNGVVDDSQLPKDRFSAERLKGVDSTLKIQPAKLEDSAVYLCASSLDMANEQFFGPGTRLTVL.

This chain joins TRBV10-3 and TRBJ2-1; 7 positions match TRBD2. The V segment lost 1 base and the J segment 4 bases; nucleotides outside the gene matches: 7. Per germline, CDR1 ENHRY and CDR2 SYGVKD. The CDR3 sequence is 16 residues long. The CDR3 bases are TGTGCCATCAGTGAGTTCGGACTAGAATTGTACAATGAGCAGTTCTTC. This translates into CAISEFGLELYNEQFF.

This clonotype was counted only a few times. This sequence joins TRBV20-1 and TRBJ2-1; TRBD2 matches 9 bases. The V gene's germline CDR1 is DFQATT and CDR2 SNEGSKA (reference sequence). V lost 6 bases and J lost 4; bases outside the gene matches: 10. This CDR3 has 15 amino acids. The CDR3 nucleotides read TGCAGTGCGCAACCGGGACTAGCAAAATACAATGAGCAGTTCTTC. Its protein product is CSAQPGLAKYNEQFF.

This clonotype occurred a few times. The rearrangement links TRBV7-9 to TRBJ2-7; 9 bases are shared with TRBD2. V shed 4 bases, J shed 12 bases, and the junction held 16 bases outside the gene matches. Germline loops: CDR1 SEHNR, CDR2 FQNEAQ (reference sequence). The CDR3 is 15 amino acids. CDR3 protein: CASSSPGLAPRGPYF. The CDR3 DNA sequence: TGTGCCAGCAGCTCCCCGGGACTAGCTCCCCGGGGGCCGTACTTC.

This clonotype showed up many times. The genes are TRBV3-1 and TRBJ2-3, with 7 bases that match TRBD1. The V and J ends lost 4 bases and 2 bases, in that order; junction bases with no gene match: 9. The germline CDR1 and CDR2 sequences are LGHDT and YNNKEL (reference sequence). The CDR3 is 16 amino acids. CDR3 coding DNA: TGTGCCAGCAGCCTCTCCGCCACAGGGGCCACAGATACGCAGTATTTT. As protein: CASSLSATGATDTQYF.

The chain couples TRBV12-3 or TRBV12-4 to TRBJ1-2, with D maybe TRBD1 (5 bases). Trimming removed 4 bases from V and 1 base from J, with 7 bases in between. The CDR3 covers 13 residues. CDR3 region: CASSSDSNYGYTF. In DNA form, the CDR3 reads TGTGCCAGCAGTTCAGACAGTAACTATGGCTACACCTTC.

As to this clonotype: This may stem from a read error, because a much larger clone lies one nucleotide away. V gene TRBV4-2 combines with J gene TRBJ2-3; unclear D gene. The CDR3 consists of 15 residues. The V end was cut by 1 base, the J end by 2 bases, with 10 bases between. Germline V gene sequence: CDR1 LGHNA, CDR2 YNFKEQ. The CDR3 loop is CASSQGSEDTDTQYF. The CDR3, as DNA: TGTGCCAGCAGCCAAGGAAGCGAGGACACAGATACGCAGTATTTT.

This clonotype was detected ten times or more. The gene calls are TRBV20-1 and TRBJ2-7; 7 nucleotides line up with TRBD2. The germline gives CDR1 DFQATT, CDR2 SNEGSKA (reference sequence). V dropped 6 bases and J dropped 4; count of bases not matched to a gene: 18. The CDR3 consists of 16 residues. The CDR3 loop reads CSALTMILAPGYEQYF. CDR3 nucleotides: TGCAGTGCACTAACCATGATACTAGCGCCCGGTTACGAGCAGTACTTC.

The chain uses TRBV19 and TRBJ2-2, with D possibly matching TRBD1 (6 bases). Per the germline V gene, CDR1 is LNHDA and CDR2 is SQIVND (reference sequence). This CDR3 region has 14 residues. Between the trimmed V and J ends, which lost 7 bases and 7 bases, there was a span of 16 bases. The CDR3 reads CASTTNPQGGELFF. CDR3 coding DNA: TGTGCCAGTACAACCAACCCACAGGGCGGGGAGCTGTTTTTT.

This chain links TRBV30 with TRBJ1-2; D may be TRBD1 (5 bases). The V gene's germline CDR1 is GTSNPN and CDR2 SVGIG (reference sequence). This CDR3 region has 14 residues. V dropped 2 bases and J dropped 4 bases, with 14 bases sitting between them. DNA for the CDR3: TGTGCCTGGAGTTGGGGGAATGTCGGCTATGGCTACACCTTC. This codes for CAWSWGNVGYGYTF.

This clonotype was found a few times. The CDR3 region is CASSEQGFFNEQYF. CDR3 coding DNA: TGTGCCAGCAGTGAACAGGGGTTCTTTAACGAGCAGTACTTC. This sequence joins TRBV25-1 and TRBJ2-7; TRBD1 might be the D (6 bases). The ends were cut back, 2 bases at V and 5 bases at J, with 13 bases in the middle. CDR1 and CDR2 (germline): MGHDK, SYGVNS. The CDR3 is 14 amino acids.

The CDR3 spells CSVVGSPSGRAAYEQYF. For the CDR3, the DNA is TGCAGCGTTGTAGGATCGCCTAGCGGGAGGGCGGCCTACGAGCAGTACTTC. This chain connects TRBV29-1 to TRBJ2-7; 12 bases agree with TRBD2. V lost 4 bases to trimming and J lost 2 bases; unmatched junction nucleotides: 12. The CDR3 sequence is 17 residues long. CDR1 and CDR2 (germline): SQVTM, ANQGSEA.

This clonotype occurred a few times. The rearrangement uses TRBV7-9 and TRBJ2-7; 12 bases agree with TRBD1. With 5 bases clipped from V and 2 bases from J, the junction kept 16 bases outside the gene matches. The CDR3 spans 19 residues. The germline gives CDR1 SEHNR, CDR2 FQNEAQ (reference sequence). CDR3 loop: CASSPKANTGTGGAYEQYF. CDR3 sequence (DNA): TGTGCCAGCAGCCCTAAAGCTAATACCGGGACAGGGGGCGCCTACGAGCAGTACTTC.

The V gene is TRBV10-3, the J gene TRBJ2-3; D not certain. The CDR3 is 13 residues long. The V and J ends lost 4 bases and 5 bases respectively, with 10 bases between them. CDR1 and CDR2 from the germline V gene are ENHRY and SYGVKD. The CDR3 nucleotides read TGTGCCATCAGTGGCCTGGAAGGAGATACGCAGTATTTT. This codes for CAISGLEGDTQYF.

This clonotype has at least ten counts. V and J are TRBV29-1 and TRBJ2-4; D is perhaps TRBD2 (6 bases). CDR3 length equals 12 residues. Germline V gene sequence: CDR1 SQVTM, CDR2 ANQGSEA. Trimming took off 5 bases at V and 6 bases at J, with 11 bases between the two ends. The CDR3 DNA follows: TGCAGCGTTTTTGGAGGGGTAAACATTCAGTACTTC. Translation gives CSVFGGVNIQYF.

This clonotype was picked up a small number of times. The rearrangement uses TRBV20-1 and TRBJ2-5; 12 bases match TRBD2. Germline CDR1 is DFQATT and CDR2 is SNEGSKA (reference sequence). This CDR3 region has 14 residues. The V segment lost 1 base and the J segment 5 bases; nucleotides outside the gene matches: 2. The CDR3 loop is CSARGLAGDETQYF. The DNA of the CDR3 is TGCAGTGCTAGAGGACTAGCGGGAGACGAGACCCAGTACTTC.

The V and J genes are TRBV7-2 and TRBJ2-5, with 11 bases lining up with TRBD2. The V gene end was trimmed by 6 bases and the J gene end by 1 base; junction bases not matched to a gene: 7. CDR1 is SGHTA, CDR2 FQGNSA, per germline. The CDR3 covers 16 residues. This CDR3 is CASRGGGLAAQETQYF. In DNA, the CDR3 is TGTGCCAGCAGAGGCGGGGGACTAGCGGCCCAAGAGACCCAGTACTTC.

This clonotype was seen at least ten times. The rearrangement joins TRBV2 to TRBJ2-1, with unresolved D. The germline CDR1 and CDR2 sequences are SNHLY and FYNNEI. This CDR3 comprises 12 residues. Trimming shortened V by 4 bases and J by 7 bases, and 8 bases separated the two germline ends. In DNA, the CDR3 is TGTGCCAGCAGTGCAGACATTAATGAGCAGTTCTTC. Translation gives CASSADINEQFF. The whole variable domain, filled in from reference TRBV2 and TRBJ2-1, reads EPEVTQTPSHQVTQMGQEVILRCVPISNHLYFYWYRQILGQKVEFLVSFYNNEISEKSEIFDDQFSVERPDGSNFTLKIRSTKLEDSAMYFCASSADINEQFFGPGTRLTVL.

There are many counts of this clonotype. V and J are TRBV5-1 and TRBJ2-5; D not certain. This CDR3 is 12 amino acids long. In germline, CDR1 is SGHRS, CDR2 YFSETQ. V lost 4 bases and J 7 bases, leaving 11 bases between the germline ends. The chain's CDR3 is CASSPRSRTQYF. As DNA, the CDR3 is TGCGCCAGCAGCCCCCGCTCGCGGACCCAGTACTTC. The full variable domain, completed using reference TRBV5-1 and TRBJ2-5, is KAGVTQTPRYLIKTRGQQVTLSCSPISGHRSVSWYQQTPGQGLQFLFEYFSETQRNKGNFPGRFSGRQFSNSRSEMNVSTLELGDSALYLCASSPRSRTQYFGPGTRLLVL.